Detailed here is one TCR beta chain. This clone was counted once. Its antigen is currently not known. Within one base of it there is no much larger clone, and no base qualities were kept. This entry belongs to a study of blood T cell repertoires in COVID-19 (TCRdb year 2020). For the study in its entirety: Collaborator samples came from the United States, Italy and Spain and covered acute and convalescent phases of COVID-19. The samples were drawn from the first 160 participants of the ongoing ImmuneRACE study and from some 1,300 subjects provided by 6 global collaborators. Where available, HLA class I and class II types were obtained from metadata supplied by the sample provider rather than from assay-based typing. The repertoires were made available in a free public database intended to serve as a resource for research on the immune response to SARS-CoV-2. Subjects who had been exposed to COVID-19, were actively infected with it, or had recovered from it provided the deeply sampled blood TCRbeta repertoires that made up the dataset. The prospective study material was composed of cDNA or gDNA derived from T cells, B-cell-depleted T cells, or PBMCs. Sample metadata almost always included a de-identified subject ID, COVID-19 status, age in years and sex.

Broader findings and caveats from the paper: The quantity of clinical and demographic metadata differed by source and by participant and was supplied without curation.

The immunoSEQ Assay, a bias-controlled multiplex PCR, was used to amplify TCRbeta CDR3 regions from genomic DNA. For the original study's pipeline: The number of nucleated cells in each sample was estimated by amplification of reference gene primers within the assay. Sequence reads were collapsed and filtered to measure the absolute abundance of every unique TCRbeta CDR3 rearrangement. For each sample, productive Simpson clonality was calculated by taking the square root of Simpson's diversity index across productive rearrangements. TCRdb stores this immuneACCESS table with in-frame sequences only. Part of the clones is absent; in the studies checked, under half of the shortfall reflects unresolved V genes, and no reason is known for the rest. The V and J calls and clone size were taken over from that table, and D and trimming were inferred from the DNA. Recorded for this sample are approximately 190,000 clones; roughly 84% of them occurred a single time. The ten largest clones represent 3% to 3.5% of the sample.

In the prospective study, participants were roughly 18 to 100 years old, resided in around 25 geographic areas of the United States, and were enrolled through a virtual design. To assign participants to cohorts, the prospective study relied on clinical history that participants themselves reported in a screening survey and a study questionnaire. Exposed participants had been in contact with someone with a PCR-confirmed or clinician-diagnosed COVID-19 case within 2 weeks of study entry. Each participant in the prospective study had whole blood, serum and a nasopharyngeal or oropharyngeal swab collected by mobile phlebotomists. Additional blood draws and questionnaires over an approximately 2-month period could optionally be provided by prospective study participants. Prospective study blood samples were shipped either frozen or at room temperature before DNA extraction. V and J are truncated by 1 base and 8 bases respectively, leaving an intervening sequence of 11 bases. Reading from cysteine to phenylalanine, the CDR3 counts 13 amino acids. The entry retains the CDR3 DNA only, 39 bases that are in frame from base 1. The germline V gene provides CDR1 MGHRA and CDR2 YSYEKL.

The sample consisted of PBMCs or T cells enriched from blood (not recorded which). The V and J segments used are TRBV4-1 and TRBJ1-1, with the D gene uncertain. The TCR originated in a woman aged 25 to 39 who had been exposed to COVID-19. The DNA sequence reads TGCGCCAGCAGCCAAGCCGGAGATAGCGAAGCTTTCTTT. Its product reads: CASSQAGDSEAFF.